The source of this TCR beta chain is a study of OX40 agonist ivuxolimab in advanced cancers. In the study overall: Ivuxolimab, which targeted the costimulatory receptor OX40 (CD134), was an agonistic, fully human IgG2 monoclonal antibody. Intravenous ivuxolimab was administered to patients every 2 weeks at six dose levels: 0.01, 0.1, 0.3, 1.5, 3 and 10 mg/kg. Of the approximately 50 patients in dose escalation, about 20 had hepatocellular carcinoma, some 15 had melanoma, 9 had renal cell carcinoma and 9 had head and neck cancer. A male proportion of 75% to 85% and a mean age of approximately 61 years, ranging from about 23 to 79, were recorded for the dose-escalation cohort. Prior anti-PD-1, anti-PD-L1 or anti-CTLA-4 therapy was permitted, and 40% of dose-escalation patients had received checkpoint inhibitors. Three dose-escalation patients achieved partial responses, one with hepatocellular carcinoma and two with cutaneous melanoma. Peripheral TCRbeta sequencing aimed to test whether ivuxolimab altered TCR sequence diversity and caused clonal T-cell expansion. The paper covers the monotherapy dose-escalation part of the phase I ivuxolimab trial, which included N of about 51 patients. Paper-wide results and their limitations: Low levels of normalized T-cell clonal expansion were also seen in some patients who did not respond. On average, CD8+ T cells showed more expanded clones than CD4+ T cells after ivuxolimab. The antigen specificity of the peripheral T cells that underwent clonal expansion was not determined. In the 0.1-3.0 mg/kg groups, partial responders were among the patients with the lowest normalized peripheral clonal expansion, particularly in CD8+ T cells. At doses from 0.1 to 3.0 mg/kg, clonal expansion was seen in both CD4+ and CD8+ blood T cells between baseline and week 6.

The trial excluded patients who had a history of autoimmune disease or were on systemic immunosuppression. In every dose cohort, peripheral blood was drawn for TCR sequencing at baseline, cycle 4 day 1, and cycle 7 day 1. Samples were obtained from an open-label, multicenter, first-in-human phase I dose-escalation trial of ivuxolimab. The trial enrolled adults with locally advanced or metastatic head and neck squamous cell, hepatocellular, melanoma or renal cell carcinoma. Before TCR sequencing, CD4+ T cells and CD8+ T cells from peripheral blood were sorted into separate populations. To sequence the TCRbeta CDR3 region, genomic DNA was isolated from the sorted cells. The immunoSEQ Assay was used for sequencing of TCRbeta CDR3 regions. The clones in this table, taken by TCRdb from immuneACCESS, are in-frame only. Not every clone is retained; where verified, under half of the shortfall comes from an unresolved V gene, and the cause of the rest is unknown. This sample gives 55,000 to 60,000 clones in total; approximately 78% of them show up just once. The top ten clonotypes cover 0.7% to 0.8% of the sample.

Points on this clone: The specificity of this receptor is unknown. No base quality values were provided; no much bigger clone lies one nucleotide off.

At the junction V is shortened by 6 bases and J by 4 bases, with 10 bases in between. Taken from cysteine to phenylalanine, the CDR3 has 13 residues. CDR3 DNA only is kept here, 39 bases in frame from base 1. CDR1 and CDR2 (MNHNY, SVGAGI) derive from the germline V gene (reference sequence). The sequencing here drew on CD4+ or CD8+ T cells sorted from blood, taken in a trial of the OX40 agonist ivuxolimab. The clonotype originates from an adult with an advanced solid tumor such as melanoma, head and neck, liver or kidney cancer. This chain joins TRBV6-6 to TRBJ1-5; D gene: possibly TRBD1, on 5 matching bases. The bases are TGTGCCAGCAGGGGGCTTGGGAATCAGCCCCAGCATTTT. This yields the protein CASRGLGNQPQHF.